This TCR beta chain was retrieved from a study of blood T cell repertoires in COVID-19. Overall study: Samples representing acute and convalescent COVID-19 were sourced from the United States, Italy and Spain. From T cells, B-cell-depleted T cells, or PBMCs came the material, which was cDNA or gDNA.

Study processing details: Counts of nucleated cells, estimated from reference gene primer amplification, were obtained. Clones were read by immunoSEQ multiplex PCR, and TCRdb kept only the in-frame ones, dropping some. V, J and clone size derive from that table, while D and trimming were established from the DNA sequence. In the table there are 350,000 to 400,000 clones, approximately 88% of which are singletons. It was during active infection that Seattle patients were enrolled and then longitudinally followed. The germline V gene has CDR1 SGHTA and CDR2 FQGNSA. The V gene lost 5 bases and the J gene lost 3 bases, with 15 bases spanning the gap. The CDR3 contains 15 residues.

The sequenced sample was peripheral blood. V is TRBV7-2 and J is TRBJ2-3, with a weak D call TRBD2 (5 bases). The TCR sequence derives from a woman aged 30 to 39 with COVID-19, enrolled during active disease. The CDR3 coding sequence is TGTGCCAGCAGCCACACTAGTTTTCCTACAGATACGCAGTATTTT. Encoded protein: CASSHTSFPTDTQYF.